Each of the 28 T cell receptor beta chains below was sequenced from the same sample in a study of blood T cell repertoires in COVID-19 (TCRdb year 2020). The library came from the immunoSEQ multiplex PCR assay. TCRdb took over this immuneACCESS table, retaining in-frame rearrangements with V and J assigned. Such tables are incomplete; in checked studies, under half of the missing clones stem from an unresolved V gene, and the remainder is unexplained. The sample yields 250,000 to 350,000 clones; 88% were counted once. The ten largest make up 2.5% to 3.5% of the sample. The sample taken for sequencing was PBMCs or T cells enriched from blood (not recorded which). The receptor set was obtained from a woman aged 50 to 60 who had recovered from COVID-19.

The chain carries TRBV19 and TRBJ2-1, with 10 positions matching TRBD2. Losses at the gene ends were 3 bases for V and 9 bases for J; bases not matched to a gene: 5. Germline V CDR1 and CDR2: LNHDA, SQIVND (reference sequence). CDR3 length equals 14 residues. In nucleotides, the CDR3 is TGTGCCAGTAGTATTGTGCTAGCGGGAGTTGAGCAGTTCTTC. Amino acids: CASSIVLAGVEQFF.

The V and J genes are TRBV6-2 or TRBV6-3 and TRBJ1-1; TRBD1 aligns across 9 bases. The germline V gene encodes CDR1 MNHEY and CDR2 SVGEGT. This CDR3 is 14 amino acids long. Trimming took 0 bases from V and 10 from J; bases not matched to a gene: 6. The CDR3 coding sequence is TGTGCCAGCAGTTACTCGGGGACAGGGCTTGTAGCTTTCTTT. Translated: CASSYSGTGLVAFF.

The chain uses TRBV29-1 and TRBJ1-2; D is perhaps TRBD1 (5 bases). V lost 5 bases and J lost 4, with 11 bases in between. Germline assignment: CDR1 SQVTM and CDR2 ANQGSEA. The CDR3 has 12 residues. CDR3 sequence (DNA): TGCAGCGTTCAGGGTCGGTCCTATGGCTACACCTTC. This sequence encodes CSVQGRSYGYTF.

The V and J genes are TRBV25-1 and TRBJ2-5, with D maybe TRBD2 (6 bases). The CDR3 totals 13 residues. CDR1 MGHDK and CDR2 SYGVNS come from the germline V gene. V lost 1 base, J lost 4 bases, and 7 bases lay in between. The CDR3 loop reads CASSEWRGETQYF. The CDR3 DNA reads TGTGCCAGCAGTGAATGGAGGGGAGAGACCCAGTACTTC.

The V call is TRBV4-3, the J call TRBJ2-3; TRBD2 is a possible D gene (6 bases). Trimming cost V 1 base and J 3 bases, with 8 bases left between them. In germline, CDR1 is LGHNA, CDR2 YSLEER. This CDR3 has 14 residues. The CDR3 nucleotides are TGCGCCAGCAGCCAAGGAGGAGGGACAGATACGCAGTATTTT. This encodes CASSQGGGTDTQYF.

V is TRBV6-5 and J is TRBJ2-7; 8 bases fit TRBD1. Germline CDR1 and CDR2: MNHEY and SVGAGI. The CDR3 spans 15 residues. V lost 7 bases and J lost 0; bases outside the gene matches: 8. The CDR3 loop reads CASKKDRDPSYEQYF. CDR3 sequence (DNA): TGTGCCAGCAAAAAGGACAGGGACCCCTCCTACGAGCAGTACTTC.

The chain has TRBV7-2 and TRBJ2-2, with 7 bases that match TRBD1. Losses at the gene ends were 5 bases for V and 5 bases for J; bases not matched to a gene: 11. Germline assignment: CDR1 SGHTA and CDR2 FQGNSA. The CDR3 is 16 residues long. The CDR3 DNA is TGTGCCAGCAGCGCCTTGACAGGGATTCGTACCGGGGAGCTGTTTTTT. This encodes CASSALTGIRTGELFF.

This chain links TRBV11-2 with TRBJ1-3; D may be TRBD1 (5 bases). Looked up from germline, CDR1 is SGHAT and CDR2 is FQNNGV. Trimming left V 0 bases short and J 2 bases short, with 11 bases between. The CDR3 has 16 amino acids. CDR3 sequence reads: CASSLEIWTPGNTIYF. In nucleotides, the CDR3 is TGTGCCAGCAGCTTAGAAATTTGGACACCTGGAAACACCATATATTTT.

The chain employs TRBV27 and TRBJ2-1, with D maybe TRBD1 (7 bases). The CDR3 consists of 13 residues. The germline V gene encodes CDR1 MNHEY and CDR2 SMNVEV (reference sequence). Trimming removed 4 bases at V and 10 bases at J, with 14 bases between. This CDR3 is CASSSPAGQEQFF. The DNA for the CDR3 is TGTGCCAGCAGTTCACCCGCGGGACAGGAGCAGTTCTTC.

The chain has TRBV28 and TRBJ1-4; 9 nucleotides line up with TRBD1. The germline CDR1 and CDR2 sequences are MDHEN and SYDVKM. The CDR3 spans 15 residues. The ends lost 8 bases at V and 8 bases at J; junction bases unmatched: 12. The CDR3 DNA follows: TGTGCCAGCCTTCAATCCGGGACAGGGAGGGAAAAACTGTTTTTT. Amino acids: CASLQSGTGREKLFF.

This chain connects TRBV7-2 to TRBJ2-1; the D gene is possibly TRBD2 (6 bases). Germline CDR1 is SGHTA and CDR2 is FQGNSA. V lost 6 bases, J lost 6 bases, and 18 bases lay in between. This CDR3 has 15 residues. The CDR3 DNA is TGTGCCAGCAGAATACGGGAGATTGGGGGCAATGAGCAGTTCTTC. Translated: CASRIREIGGNEQFF.

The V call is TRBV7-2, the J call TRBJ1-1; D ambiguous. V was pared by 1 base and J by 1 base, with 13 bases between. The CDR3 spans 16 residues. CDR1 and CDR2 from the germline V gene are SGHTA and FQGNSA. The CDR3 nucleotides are TGTGCCAGCAGCTTAGTGCCAACACCCGCGAACACTGAAGCTTTCTTT. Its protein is CASSLVPTPANTEAFF.

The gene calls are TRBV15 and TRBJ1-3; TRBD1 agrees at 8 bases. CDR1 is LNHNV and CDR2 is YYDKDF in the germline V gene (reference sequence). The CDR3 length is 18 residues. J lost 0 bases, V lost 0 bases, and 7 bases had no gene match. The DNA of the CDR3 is TGTGCCACCAGCAGAGATAGGCCCACAGGGGGCTCTGGAAACACCATATATTTT. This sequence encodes CATSRDRPTGGSGNTIYF.

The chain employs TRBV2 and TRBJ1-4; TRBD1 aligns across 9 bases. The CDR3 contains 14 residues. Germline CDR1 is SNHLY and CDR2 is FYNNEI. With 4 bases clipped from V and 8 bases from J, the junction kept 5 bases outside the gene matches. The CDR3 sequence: CASSVDRGSEKLFF. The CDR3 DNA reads TGTGCCAGCAGTGTAGACAGGGGGAGCGAAAAACTGTTTTTT.

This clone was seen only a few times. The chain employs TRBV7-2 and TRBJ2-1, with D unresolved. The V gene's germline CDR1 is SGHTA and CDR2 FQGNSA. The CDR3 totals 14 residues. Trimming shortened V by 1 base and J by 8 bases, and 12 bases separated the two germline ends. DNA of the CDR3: TGTGCCAGCAGCTTAGAGTTCGGAGCCTATGAGCAGTTCTTC. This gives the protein CASSLEFGAYEQFF.

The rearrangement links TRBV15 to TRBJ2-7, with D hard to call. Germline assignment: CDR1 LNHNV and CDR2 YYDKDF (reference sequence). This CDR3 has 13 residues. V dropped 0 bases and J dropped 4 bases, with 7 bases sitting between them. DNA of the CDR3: TGTGCCACCAGCAGAGATAGCAGATACGAGCAGTACTTC. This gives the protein CATSRDSRYEQYF.

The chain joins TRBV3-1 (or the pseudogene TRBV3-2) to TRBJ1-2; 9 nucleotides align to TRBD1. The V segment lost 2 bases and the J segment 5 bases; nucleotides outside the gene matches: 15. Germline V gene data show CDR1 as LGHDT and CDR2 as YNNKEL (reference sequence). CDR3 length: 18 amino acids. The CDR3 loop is CASSQHTVGTGHRYGYTF. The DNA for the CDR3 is TGTGCCAGCAGCCAACACACGGTCGGGACAGGGCATCGTTATGGCTACACCTTC.

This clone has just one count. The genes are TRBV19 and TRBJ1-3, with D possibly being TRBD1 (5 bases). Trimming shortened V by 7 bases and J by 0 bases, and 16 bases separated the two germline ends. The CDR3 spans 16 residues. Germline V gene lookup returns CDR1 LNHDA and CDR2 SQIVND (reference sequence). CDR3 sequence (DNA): TGTGCCAGTATTAGCGGGGCCGGCTTCTCTGGAAACACCATATATTTT. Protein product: CASISGAGFSGNTIYF. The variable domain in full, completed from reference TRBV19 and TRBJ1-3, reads DGGITQSPKYLFRKEGQNVTLSCEQNLNHDAMYWYRQDPGQGLRLIYYSQIVNDFQKGDIAEGYSVSREKKESFPLTVTSAQKNPTAFYLCASISGAGFSGNTIYFGEGSWLTVV.

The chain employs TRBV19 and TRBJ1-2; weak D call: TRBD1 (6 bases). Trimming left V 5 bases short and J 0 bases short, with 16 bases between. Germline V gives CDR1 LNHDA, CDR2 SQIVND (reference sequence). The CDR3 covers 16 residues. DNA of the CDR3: TGTGCCAGTAGTCGGATTGGGACAACTTCTAACTATGGCTACACCTTC. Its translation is CASSRIGTTSNYGYTF.

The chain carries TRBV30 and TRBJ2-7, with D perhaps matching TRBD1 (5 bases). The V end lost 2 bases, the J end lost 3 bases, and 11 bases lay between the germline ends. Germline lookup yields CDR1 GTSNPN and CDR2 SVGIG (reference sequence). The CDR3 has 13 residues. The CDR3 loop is CAWSPSGFYEQYF. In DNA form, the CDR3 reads TGTGCCTGGAGTCCATCAGGGTTCTACGAGCAGTACTTC.

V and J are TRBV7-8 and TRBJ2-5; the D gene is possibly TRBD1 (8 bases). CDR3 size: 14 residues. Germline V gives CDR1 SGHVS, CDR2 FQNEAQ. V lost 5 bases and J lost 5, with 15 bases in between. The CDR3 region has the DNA TGTGCCAGCAGCCCCGACAGGGGAGGGGAGACCCAGTACTTC. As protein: CASSPDRGGETQYF.

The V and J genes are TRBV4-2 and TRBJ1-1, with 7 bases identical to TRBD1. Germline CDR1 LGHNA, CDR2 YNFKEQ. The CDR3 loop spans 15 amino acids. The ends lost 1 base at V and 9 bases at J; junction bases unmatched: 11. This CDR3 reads CASSQVQPGTVQAFF. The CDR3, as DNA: TGTGCCAGCAGCCAAGTCCAGCCCGGGACAGTGCAAGCTTTCTTT.

CDR3 coding DNA: TGTGCCAGCAGCCCTATGGGACAGTTTAACACTGAAGCTTTCTTT. It translates to CASSPMGQFNTEAFF. This rearrangement joins TRBV9 to TRBJ1-1, with 7 positions matching TRBD1. In germline, CDR1 is SGDLS, CDR2 YYNGEE. V shed 4 bases and J 2 bases; nucleotides not matched to a gene: 8. CDR3 size: 15 residues.

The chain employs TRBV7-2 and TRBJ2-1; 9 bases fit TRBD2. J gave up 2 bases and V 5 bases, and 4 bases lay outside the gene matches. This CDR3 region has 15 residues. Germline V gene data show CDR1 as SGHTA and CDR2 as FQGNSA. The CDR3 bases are TGTGCCAGCAGCGGAACTAGCGGGCCCTACAATGAGCAGTTCTTC. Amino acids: CASSGTSGPYNEQFF.

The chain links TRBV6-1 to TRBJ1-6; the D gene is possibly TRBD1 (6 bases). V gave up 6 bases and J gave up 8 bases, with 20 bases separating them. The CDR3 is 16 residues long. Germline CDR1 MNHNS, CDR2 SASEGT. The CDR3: CASREISGVSYSPLHF. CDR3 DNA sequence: TGTGCCAGCAGGGAAATCTCAGGGGTTTCGTATTCACCCCTCCACTTT.

The CDR3 coding sequence is TGTGCCAGCAGCTTGGGACTAGCGGGGGCTGAGCAGTTCTTC. This codes for CASSLGLAGAEQFF. The chain has TRBV11-2 and TRBJ2-1; 14 bases agree with TRBD2. V was pared by 3 bases and J by 9 bases, with 1 base of the junction left unmatched. There are 14 residues in the CDR3. Germline V gene data show CDR1 as SGHAT and CDR2 as FQNNGV.

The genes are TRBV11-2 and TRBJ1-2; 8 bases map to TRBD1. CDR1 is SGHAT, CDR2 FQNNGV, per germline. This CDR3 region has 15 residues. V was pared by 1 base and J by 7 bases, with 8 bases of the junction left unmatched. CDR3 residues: CASSLVFSGGRGYTF. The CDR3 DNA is TGTGCCAGCAGCTTAGTCTTTTCAGGGGGCCGTGGCTACACCTTC.

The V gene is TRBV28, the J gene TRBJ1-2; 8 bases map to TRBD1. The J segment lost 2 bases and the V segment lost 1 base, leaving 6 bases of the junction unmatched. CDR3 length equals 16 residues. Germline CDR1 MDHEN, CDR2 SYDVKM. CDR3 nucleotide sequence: TGTGCCAGCAGTTTATTAGCAGGGGGCCGAAACTATGGCTACACCTTC. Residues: CASSLLAGGRNYGYTF.